This T cell receptor beta chain was retrieved from a study of T cells in Graves' hyperthyroidism and ophthalmopathy. Regions amplified from RNA transcripts were the TCR beta CDR3 regions. The HTBI primer set drove a first-round RT-PCR of the TCR CDR3. MiXCR was run by TCRdb on the multiplex PCR reads, yielding one entry per CDR3 protein. The profile shows under 450,000 distinct CDR3 sequences, 15% to 17% of them singletons. This clonotype was counted ten times or more. PBMCs were derived from 10 ml fresh peripheral blood. The CDR3 is 11 amino acids. Between the trimmed V and J ends, which lost 1 base and 5 bases, there was a span of 1 base. The germline CDR1 and CDR2 sequences are SGHAT and FQNNGV.

The rearrangement links TRBV11-2 to TRBJ2-3, with D uncertain. The sequencing sample was made of blood. The sequence was collected from a woman under 30 with Graves' hyperthyroidism. Here the CDR3 DNA reads TGTGCCAGCAGCTTAGGAGATACGCAGTATTTT. This translates into CASSLGDTQYF.